Reported below is one T cell receptor beta chain. No antigen is known for it. This sample was included in a study of Ad26.COV2.S vaccination and SARS-CoV-2 variants. Study observations and caveats: Greater spike-specific TCR breadth was seen in vaccine recipients than in placebo recipients. For non-spike TCRs, breadth in vaccine recipients resembled that in placebo recipients. Following vaccination, spike-specific CD8+ and CD4+ T cell responses reportedly exhibited substantial breadth. Total responses of T cells may have been underestimated by the analyses of TCR breadth and depth.

J lost 2 bases, V lost 4 bases, and 7 bases had no gene match. This CDR3 is 15 amino acids long. The germline gives CDR1 LGHDT, CDR2 YNNKEL (reference sequence). The repertoire was sequenced with immunoSEQ multiplex PCR; TCRdb's copy has only in-frame clones and lacks some. Of some 180,000 clones in the sample, about 83% were seen once. Sequencing was performed on peripheral blood, taken after recovery from COVID-19. This chain uses TRBV3-1 (or the pseudogene TRBV3-2) with TRBJ1-1; 7 bases are a match to TRBD1. The sequence derives from a human donor who had recovered from COVID-19. The CDR3 sequence: CASSPMDRYNTEAFF. The CDR3 DNA reads as TGTGCCAGCAGCCCTATGGACAGGTACAACACTGAAGCTTTCTTT.